Included here is one T cell receptor (beta chain) sequence, with context. This clonotype was counted at least ten times. No cognate antigen has been identified for it. No base qualities exist here, and no much larger clone lies one base off it. This sample was included in a study of early T cells in non-severe SARS-CoV-2 infection (dated by TCRdb to the early 2020s). With respect to the entire study: TCR sequencing used bulk RNA from unsorted whole blood, so alpha and beta chains could not be paired.

The library was produced with 5' RACE. This sample was sequenced with a NextSeq 500. Unique molecular identifiers were attached to individual cDNA molecules in the TCR library protocol so that sequencing error and PCR bias could be corrected. Sequencing covered both TCR alpha and beta chains, and within each sample the abundances of alpha and beta sequences were tightly co-correlated. Under the source paper's analysis protocol: Decombinator V4 was used to perform V gene, J gene and CDR3 annotation of TCR sequences. TCRs were defined as expanded if a significant change between any two time points was detected under a Poisson model with p below 0.0001. Abundances of TCRs were expressed as counts per million after normalisation to the total number of TCRs sequenced in each sample. TRAV1-2 paired with TRAJ12, TRAJ20 or TRAJ33 defined MAIT TCRs, while TRAV10 paired with TRAJ18 defined iNKT TCRs. VDJdb, accessed on 1 November 2021, was searched for TCRs annotated for CMV, EBV and SARS-CoV-2, and TCRs annotated for more than one antigen were excluded. TCRdb reprocessing: public reads trimmed at Q25 with fastp, clones called with MiXCR, in-frame beta chains kept. Every distinct CDR3 protein forms one entry, paired with its most common genes and DNA. The V and J calls, along with clone size, are taken from TCRdb and not from the paper's own processing. The sample table holds 75,000 to 100,000 distinct CDR3 sequences, of which roughly 13% were seen once. The ten biggest clones cover 10% to 11% of the sample.

Set within a cohort of healthcare workers in London, UK, this nested case-control study involved weekly PCR testing of nasopharyngeal swabs along with blood sampling. Healthcare workers were enrolled in the week of the UK lockdown, from 23 to 31 March 2020, and were followed every week for up to roughly 16 weeks. General conclusions and limits of the study: VDJdb matching was skewed toward anti-spike CD8 responses and likely underestimated virus-specific expansions, missing private and CD4 specificities.

From the germline V gene (reference sequence), CDR1 is LNHDA and CDR2 is SQIVND. Including cysteine and phenylalanine, the CDR3 has 10 amino acids. Only the CDR3 DNA is retained, 30 bases long and in frame from the first base. Between the V and J ends, shortened by 8 bases and 8 bases respectively, the junction contains 9 bases. The sequence joins TRBV19 to TRBJ1-2; matching of 5 bases hints at TRBD1 as the D gene. This sequence originates from an adult who was a healthcare worker with PCR-confirmed SARS-CoV-2 infection or an uninfected control (not recorded which). The sequencing sample was made of whole blood. The DNA reads as follows: TGTGCCAGTTCAGGGATCGGCTACACCTTC. Its translation is CASSGIGYTF.